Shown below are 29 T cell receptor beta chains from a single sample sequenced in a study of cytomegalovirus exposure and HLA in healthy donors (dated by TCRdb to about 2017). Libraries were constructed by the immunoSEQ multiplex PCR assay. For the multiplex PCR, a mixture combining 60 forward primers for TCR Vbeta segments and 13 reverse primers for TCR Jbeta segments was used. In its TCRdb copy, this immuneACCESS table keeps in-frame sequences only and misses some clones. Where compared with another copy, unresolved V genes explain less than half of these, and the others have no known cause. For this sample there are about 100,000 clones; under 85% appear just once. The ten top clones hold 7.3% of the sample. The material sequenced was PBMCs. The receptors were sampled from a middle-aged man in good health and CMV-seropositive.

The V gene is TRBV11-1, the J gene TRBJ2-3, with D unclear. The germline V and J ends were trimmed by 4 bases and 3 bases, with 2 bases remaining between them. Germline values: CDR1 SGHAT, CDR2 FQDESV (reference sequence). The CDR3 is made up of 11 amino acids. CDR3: CASSSTDTQYF. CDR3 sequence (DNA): TGTGCCAGCAGCTCGACAGATACGCAGTATTTT. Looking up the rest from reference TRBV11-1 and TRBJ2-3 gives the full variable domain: EAEVAQSPRYKITEKSQAVAFWCDPISGHATLYWYRQILGQGPELLVQFQDESVVDDSQLPKDRFSAERLKGVDSTLKIQPAELGDSAMYLCASSSTDTQYFGPGTRLTVL.

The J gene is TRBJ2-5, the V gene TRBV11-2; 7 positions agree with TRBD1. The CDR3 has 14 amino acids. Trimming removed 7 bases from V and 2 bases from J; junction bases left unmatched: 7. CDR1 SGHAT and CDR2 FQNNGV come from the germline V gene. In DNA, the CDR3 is TGTGCCAGCAAAAAGGGGGCTCTACAAGAGACCCAGTACTTC. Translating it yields CASKKGALQETQYF.

The CDR3 DNA follows: TGTGCCAGCAGCGTATTTGGGGGCGCCTACAATGAGCAGTTCTTC. This translates into CASSVFGGAYNEQFF. The genes are TRBV9 and TRBJ2-1; TRBD1 is a possible D gene (6 bases). The CDR3 has 15 residues. CDR1 is SGDLS and CDR2 is YYNGEE in the germline V gene. The V gene lost 1 base and the J gene lost 2 bases, with 10 bases spanning the gap. Based on the CDR3 plus reference TRBV9 and TRBJ2-1, the full variable domain is DSGVTQTPKHLITATGQRVTLRCSPRSGDLSVYWYQQSLDQGLQFLIQYYNGEERAKGNILERFSAQQFPDLHSELNLSSLELGDSALYFCASSVFGGAYNEQFFGPGTRLTVL.

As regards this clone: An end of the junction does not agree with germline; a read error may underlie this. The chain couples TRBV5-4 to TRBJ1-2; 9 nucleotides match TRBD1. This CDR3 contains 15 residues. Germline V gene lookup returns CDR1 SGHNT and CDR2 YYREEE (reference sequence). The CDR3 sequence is CASSLAGGQGYGYPF. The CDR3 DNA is TGTGCCAGCAGCTTGGCAGGGGGACAGGGATATGGCTACCCCTTC. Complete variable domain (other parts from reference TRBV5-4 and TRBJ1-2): ETGVTQSPTHLIKTRGQQVTLRCSSQSGHNTVSWYQQALGQGPQFIFQYYREEENGRGNFPPRFSGLQFPNYSSELNVNALELDDSALYLCASSLAGGQGYGYPFGSGTRLTVV.

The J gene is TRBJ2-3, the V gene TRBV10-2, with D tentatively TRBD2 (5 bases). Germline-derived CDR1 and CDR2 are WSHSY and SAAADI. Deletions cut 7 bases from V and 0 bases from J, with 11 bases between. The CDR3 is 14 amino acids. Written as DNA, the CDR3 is TGCGCCAGCACAAGGACTCGAAGCACAGATACGCAGTATTTT. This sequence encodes CASTRTRSTDTQYF.

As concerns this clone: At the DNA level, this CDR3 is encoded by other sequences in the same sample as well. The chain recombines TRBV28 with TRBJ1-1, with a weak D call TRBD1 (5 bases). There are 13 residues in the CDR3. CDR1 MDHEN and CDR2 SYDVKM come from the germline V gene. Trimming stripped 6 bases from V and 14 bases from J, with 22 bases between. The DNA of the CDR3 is TGTGCCAGCAGCTCCCACAGGTGGCCGACGGCCTTCTTT. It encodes CASSSHRWPTAFF. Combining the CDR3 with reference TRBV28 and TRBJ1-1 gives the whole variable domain DVKVTQSSRYLVKRTGEKVFLECVQDMDHENMFWYRQDPGLGLRLIYFSYDVKMKEKGDIPEGYSVSREKKERFSLILESASTNQTSMYLCASSSHRWPTAFFGQGTRLTVV.

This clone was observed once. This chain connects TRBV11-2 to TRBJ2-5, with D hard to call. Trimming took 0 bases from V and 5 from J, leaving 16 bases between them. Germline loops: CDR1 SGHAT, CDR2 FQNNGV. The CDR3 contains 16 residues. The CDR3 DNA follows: TGTGCCAGCAGCTTAGAAGGCGGAAGAAAATGGGAGACCCAGTACTTC. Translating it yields CASSLEGGRKWETQYF.

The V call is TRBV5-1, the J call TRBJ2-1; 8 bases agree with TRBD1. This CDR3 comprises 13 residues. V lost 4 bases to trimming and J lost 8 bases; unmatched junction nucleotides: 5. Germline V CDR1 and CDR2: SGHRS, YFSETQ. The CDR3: CASSTTGAHEQFF. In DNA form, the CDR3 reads TGCGCCAGCAGCACGACAGGGGCCCATGAGCAGTTCTTC.

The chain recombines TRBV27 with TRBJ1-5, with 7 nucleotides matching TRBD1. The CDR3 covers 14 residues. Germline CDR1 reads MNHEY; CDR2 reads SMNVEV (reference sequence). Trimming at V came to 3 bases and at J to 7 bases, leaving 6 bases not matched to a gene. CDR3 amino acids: CASSLVGGQQPQHF. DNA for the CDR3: TGTGCCAGCAGTTTGGTAGGGGGCCAGCAGCCCCAGCATTTT.

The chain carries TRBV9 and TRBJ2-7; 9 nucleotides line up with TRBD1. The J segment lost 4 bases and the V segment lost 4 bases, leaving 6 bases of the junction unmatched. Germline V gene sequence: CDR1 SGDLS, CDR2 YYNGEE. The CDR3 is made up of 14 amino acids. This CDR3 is CASSFTGQGYEQYF. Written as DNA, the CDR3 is TGTGCCAGCAGCTTCACCGGACAGGGGTACGAGCAGTACTTC.

The CDR3 sequence is CASSQDLRADTEAFF. The CDR3 DNA is TGCGCCAGCAGCCAAGATCTCAGGGCGGACACTGAAGCTTTCTTT. The chain joins TRBV4-3 to TRBJ1-1; possibly TRBD1 for D (5 bases). The CDR3 runs 15 residues. V lost 0 bases to trimming and J lost 3 bases, with 11 bases between them. Germline V gene data show CDR1 as LGHNA and CDR2 as YSLEER.

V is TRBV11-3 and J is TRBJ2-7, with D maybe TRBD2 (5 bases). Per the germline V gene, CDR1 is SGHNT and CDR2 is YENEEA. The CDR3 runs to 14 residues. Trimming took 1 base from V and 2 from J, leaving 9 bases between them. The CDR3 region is CASSLVGGAYEQYF. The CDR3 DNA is TGTGCCAGCAGCTTAGTTGGAGGAGCCTACGAGCAGTACTTC.

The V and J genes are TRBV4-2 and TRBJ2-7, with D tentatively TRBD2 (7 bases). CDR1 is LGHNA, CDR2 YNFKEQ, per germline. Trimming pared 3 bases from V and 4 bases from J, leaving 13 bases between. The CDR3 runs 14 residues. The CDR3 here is CASSQMGGPYEQYF. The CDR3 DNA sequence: TGTGCCAGCAGCCAGATGGGGGGGCCTTACGAGCAGTACTTC.

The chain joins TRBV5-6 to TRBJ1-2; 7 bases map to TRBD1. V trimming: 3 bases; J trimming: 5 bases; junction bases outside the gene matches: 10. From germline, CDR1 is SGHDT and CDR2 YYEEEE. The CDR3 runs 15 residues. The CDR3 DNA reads TGTGCCAGCAGCTGGACAGGCCTTCAGAGTTATGGCTACACCTTC. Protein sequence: CASSWTGLQSYGYTF. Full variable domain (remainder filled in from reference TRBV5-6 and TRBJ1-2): DAGVTQSPTHLIKTRGQQVTLRCSPKSGHDTVSWYQQALGQGPQFIFQYYEEEERQRGNFPDRFSGHQFPNYSSELNVNALLLGDSALYLCASSWTGLQSYGYTFGSGTRLTVV.

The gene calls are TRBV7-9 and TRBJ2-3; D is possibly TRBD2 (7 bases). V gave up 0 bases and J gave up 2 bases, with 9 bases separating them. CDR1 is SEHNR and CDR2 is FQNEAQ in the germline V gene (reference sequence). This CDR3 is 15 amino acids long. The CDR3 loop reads CASSLAGGPTDTQYF. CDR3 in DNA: TGTGCCAGCAGCTTAGCGGGGGGGCCCACAGATACGCAGTATTTT.

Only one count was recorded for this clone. The DNA for the CDR3 is TGTGCCACCAGCGAGGGGGGGGGATTTCTAAGCAATCAGCCCCAGCATTTT. Protein sequence: CATSEGGGFLSNQPQHF. The chain carries TRBV15 and TRBJ1-5; a possible D gene is TRBD1 (6 bases). The CDR3 is 17 residues long. CDR1 is LNHNV and CDR2 is YYDKDF in the germline V gene (reference sequence). V lost 5 bases to trimming and J lost 1 base, with 18 bases between them.

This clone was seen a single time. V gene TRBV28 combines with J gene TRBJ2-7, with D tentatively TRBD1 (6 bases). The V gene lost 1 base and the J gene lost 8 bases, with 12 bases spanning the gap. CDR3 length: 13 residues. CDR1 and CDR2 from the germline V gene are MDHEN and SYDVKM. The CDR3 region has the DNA TGTGCCAGCAGTTTATCACAGGGTATTAAGCAGTACTTC. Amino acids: CASSLSQGIKQYF.

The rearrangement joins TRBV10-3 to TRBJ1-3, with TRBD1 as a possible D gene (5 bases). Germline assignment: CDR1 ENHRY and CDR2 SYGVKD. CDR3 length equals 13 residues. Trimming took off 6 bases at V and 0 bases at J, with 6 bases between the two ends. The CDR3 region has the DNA TGTGCCATCAGACAGGTCTCTGGAAACACCATATATTTT. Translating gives CAIRQVSGNTIYF.

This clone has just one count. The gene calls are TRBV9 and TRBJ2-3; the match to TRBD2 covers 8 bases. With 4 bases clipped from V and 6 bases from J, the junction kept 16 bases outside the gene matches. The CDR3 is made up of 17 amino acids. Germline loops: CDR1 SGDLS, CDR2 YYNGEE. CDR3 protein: CASSIRGSGDPLDTQYF. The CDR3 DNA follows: TGTGCCAGCAGCATCCGGGGTAGCGGGGACCCCCTGGATACGCAGTATTTT.

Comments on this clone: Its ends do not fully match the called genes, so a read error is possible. The CDR3 sequence: CASSPPGGQPQNF. CDR3 sequence (DNA): TGTGCCAGCTCACCACCGGGAGGGCAGCCCCAGAATTTT. This chain uses TRBV18 with TRBJ1-5; no clear D gene. CDR3 length: 13 residues. Germline CDR1 reads KGHSH; CDR2 reads LQKENI.

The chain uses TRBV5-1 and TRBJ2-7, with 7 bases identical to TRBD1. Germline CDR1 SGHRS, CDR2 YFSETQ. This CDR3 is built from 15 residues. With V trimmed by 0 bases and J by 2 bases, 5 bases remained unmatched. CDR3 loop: CASSLGGQSAYEQYF. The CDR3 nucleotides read TGCGCCAGCAGCTTGGGGGGACAGTCAGCCTACGAGCAGTACTTC.

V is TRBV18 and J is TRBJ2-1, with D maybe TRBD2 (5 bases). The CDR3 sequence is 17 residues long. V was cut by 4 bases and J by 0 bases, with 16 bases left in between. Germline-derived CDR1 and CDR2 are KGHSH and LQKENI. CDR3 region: CASSLQGLGVSYNEQFF. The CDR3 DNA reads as TGTGCCAGCTCACTACAAGGACTGGGAGTCTCCTACAATGAGCAGTTCTTC.

DNA of the CDR3: TGTGCCAGCAGCCAAGTGCGGACAGGAACCTACGAGCAGTACTTC. Translating gives CASSQVRTGTYEQYF. The gene calls are TRBV4-2 and TRBJ2-7; 7 bases align to TRBD1. There are 15 residues in the CDR3. The V gene's germline CDR1 is LGHNA and CDR2 YNFKEQ. J was trimmed by 2 bases and V by 1 base; bases with no gene match: 5.

CDR3 bases: TGCAGCGGTAGTACAGGGGGCCCCTACAATGAGCAGTTCTTC. It is translated as CSGSTGGPYNEQFF. The rearrangement uses TRBV29-1 and TRBJ2-1, with 9 positions matching TRBD1. After removal of 7 bases from V and 2 bases from J, the junction contained 6 bases not matched to a gene. Germline V lookup: CDR1 SQVTM, CDR2 ANQGSEA. This CDR3 region has 14 residues.

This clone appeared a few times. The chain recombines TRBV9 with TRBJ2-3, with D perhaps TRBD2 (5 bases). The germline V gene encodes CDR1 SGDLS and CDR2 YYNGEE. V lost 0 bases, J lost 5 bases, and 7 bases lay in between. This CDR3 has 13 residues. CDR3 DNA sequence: TGTGCCAGCAGCGTAGTTCGGGGAGATACGCAGTATTTT. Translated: CASSVVRGDTQYF.

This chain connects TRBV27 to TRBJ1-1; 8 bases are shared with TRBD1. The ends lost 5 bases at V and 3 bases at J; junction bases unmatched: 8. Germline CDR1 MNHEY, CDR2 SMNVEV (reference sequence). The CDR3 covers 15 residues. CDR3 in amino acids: CASSPPGTGYTEAFF. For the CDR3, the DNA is TGTGCCAGCAGTCCCCCCGGGACAGGATACACTGAAGCTTTCTTT.

The CDR3, as DNA: TGTGCCAGCAGTTACTCAAGGGGGGGGGATGAGCAGTTCTTC. Protein: CASSYSRGGDEQFF. V gene TRBV6-5 combines with J gene TRBJ2-1; D might be TRBD2 (7 bases). The CDR3 runs to 14 residues. Germline CDR1 is MNHEY and CDR2 is SVGAGI. The V end lost 0 bases, the J end lost 8 bases, and 11 bases lay between the germline ends.

The CDR3 DNA reads as TGTGCCAGCAGCCGCGGGGGGGAGACCCAGTACTTC. It codes for CASSRGGETQYF. V and J are TRBV7-9 and TRBJ2-5; 8 bases are a match to TRBD2. CDR1 and CDR2 (germline): SEHNR, FQNEAQ (reference sequence). J gave up 5 bases and V 5 bases, and 1 base lay outside the gene matches. The CDR3 has 12 residues.

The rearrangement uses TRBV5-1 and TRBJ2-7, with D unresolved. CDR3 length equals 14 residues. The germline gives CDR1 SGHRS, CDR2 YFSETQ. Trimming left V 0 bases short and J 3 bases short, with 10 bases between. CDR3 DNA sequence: TGCGCCAGCAGCTTGGGGCAGGTTAACTACGAGCAGTACTTC. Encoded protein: CASSLGQVNYEQYF.